The clone carrying this TCR beta chain was seen just once. The antigen remains unidentified. Treatment described: oral pan-JAK inhibitor, 5-10 mg twice daily. Extracted from the samples, RNA was reverse transcribed into cDNA to serve as the sequencing template. The repertoire was sequenced with immunoSEQ multiplex PCR; TCRdb's copy has only in-frame clones and lacks some. The sample records 120,000 to 150,000 clones, 86% being singletons. This sample stems from a study of CD8+ T cells in alopecia areata. Whole-study results and caveats: Within the top 100, expanded CD8+ clones significantly decreased with tofacitinib, as did scalp clonality. With tofacitinib ongoing, many expanded lesional clones persisted in both scalp and blood.

Trimming shortened V by 0 bases and J by 2 bases, and 10 bases separated the two germline ends. CDR3 length equals 14 residues. The V gene's germline CDR1 is GTSNPN and CDR2 SVGIG (reference sequence). V and J are TRBV30 and TRBJ1-2; no definite D call. The sample in question was CD8+ T cells sorted from blood, obtained at week 4, from a patient treated with tofacitinib. The TCR originated in a human donor with alopecia areata. CDR3: CAWSVRGRNYGYTF. The CDR3 nucleotides are TGTGCCTGGAGTGTACGGGGAAGAAACTATGGCTACACCTTC.